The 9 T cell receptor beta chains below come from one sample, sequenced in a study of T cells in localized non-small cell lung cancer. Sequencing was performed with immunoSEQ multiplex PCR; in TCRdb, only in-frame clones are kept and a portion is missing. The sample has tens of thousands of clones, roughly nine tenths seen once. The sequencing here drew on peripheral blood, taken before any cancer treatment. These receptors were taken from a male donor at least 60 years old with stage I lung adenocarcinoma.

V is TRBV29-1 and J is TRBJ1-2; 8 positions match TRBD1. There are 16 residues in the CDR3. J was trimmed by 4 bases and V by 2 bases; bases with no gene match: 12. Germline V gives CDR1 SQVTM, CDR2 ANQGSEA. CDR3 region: CSVETPRTGTVYGYTF. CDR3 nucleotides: TGCAGCGTTGAAACCCCAAGGACAGGGACCGTCTATGGCTACACCTTC.

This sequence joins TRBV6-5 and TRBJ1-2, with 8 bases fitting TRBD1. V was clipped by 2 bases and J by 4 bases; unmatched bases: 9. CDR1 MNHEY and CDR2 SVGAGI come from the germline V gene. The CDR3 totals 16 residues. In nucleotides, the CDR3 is TGTGCCAGCAGTTACGGGGCAGGGGGCGTTAGCTATGGCTACACCTTC. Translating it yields CASSYGAGGVSYGYTF.

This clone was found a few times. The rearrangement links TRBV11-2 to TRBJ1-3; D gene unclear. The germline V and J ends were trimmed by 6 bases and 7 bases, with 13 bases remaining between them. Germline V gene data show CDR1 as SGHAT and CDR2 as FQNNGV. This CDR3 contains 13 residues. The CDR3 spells CASSLAHLNTIYF. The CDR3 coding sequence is TGTGCCAGCAGTCTAGCACACCTTAACACCATATATTTT.

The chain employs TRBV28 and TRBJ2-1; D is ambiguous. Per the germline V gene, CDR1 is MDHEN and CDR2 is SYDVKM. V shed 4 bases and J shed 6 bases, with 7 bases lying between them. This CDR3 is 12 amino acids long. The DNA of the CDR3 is TGTGCCAGCAGTTATAGCAGCAATGAGCAGTTCTTC. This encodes CASSYSSNEQFF.

The chain's CDR3 is CSVCPAATYEQYF. The CDR3 region has the DNA TGCAGCGTTTGTCCAGCGGCAACCTACGAGCAGTACTTC. The chain couples TRBV29-1 to TRBJ2-7; D perhaps matches TRBD2 (5 bases). The length of the CDR3 is 13 residues. Germline values: CDR1 SQVTM, CDR2 ANQGSEA. V was trimmed by 5 bases and J by 2 bases, leaving 13 bases between them.

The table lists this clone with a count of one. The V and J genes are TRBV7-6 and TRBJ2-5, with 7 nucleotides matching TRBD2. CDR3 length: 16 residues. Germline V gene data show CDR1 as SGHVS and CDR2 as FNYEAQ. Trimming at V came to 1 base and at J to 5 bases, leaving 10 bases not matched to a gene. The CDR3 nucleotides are TGTGCCAGCAGCTTAGTTGGGTCGGGGGGTTGGGAGACCCAGTACTTC. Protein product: CASSLVGSGGWETQYF.

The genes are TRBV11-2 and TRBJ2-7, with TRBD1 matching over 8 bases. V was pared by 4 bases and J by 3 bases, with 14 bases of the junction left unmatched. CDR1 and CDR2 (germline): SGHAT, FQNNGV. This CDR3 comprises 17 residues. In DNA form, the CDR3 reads TGTGCCAGCAGCTCACAAACCGGGACAGGAGGCCTCTACGAGCAGTACTTC. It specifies CASSSQTGTGGLYEQYF.

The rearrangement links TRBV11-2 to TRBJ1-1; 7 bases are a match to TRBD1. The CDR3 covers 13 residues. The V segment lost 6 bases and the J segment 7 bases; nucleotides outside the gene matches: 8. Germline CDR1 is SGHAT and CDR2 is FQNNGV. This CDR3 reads CASRITGTVEAFF. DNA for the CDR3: TGTGCCAGCAGGATCACCGGGACAGTTGAAGCTTTCTTT.

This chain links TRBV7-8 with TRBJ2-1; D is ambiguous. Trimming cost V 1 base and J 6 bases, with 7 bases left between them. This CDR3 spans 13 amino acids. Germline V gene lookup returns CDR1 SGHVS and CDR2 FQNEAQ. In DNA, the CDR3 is TGTGCCAGCAGCTTAGTTCATCCCAATGAGCAGTTCTTC. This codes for CASSLVHPNEQFF.